Listed here is a single TCR beta chain. This sample was taken from a study of Ad26.COV2.S vaccination and SARS-CoV-2 variants. Study-level information: Ad26.COV2.S, an intramuscular injection, was given once or twice 56 days apart.

Deletions cut 0 bases from V and 4 bases from J, with 12 bases between. CDR3 length: 15 amino acids. Per the germline V gene, CDR1 is LNHNV and CDR2 is YYDKDF (reference sequence). TCRdb's table, derived via immunoSEQ multiplex PCR, lists solely in-frame clones and lacks some. The sample includes 300,000 to 400,000 clones, around 88% of them seen just once. Treatment described: roughly 19 received Ad26.COV2.S at low or high dose, single or two shots; about 5 received placebo; per-sample allocation not given. Vaccine and placebo recipients were sampled on day 63 after the first injection. An Ad26 vector expressing Wuhan-strain SARS-CoV-2 spike served as the vaccine.

V and J are TRBV15 and TRBJ2-5, with D perhaps being TRBD1 or TRBD2 (5 bases each). This sequence was found in a person between 18 and 65 years old who received the Ad26.COV2.S COVID-19 vaccine or a placebo. Specimen: peripheral blood, collected in a trial of Ad26.COV2.S vaccine versus placebo. For the CDR3, the DNA is TGTGCCACCAGCAGAGATCTTGGGGGTACAGAGACCCAGTACTTC. Translation gives CATSRDLGGTETQYF.